This TCR beta chain emerged from a study of beta chain features in type 1 diabetes (dated by TCRdb to the late 2010s). In the study overall: Mean age, gender distribution, total cell number and subset yield were not different between patients and healthy donors. A total of 107,917,701 sorted cells were examined across all samples, and RNA yield correlated strongly with the number of cells per subset. The study compared TCRB repertoires of sorted circulating CD4+ T cell subsets between recently diagnosed type 1 diabetes patients and matched healthy donors. Regulatory and stem cell-like memory subsets were isolated from only 8 patients and 8 healthy donors, whereas naive and central memory subsets came from all 30 or so donors. Study-wide findings and limitations: Because small numbers of individuals were included in the HLA sub-analyses, any influence of HLA type on TCRB rearrangement was left unresolved. Because cDNA rather than genomic DNA was sequenced, highly expressing activated cells could have been over-represented, although no difference in activation and CD3 levels was found between groups. At VDJ recombination sites, type 1 diabetes patients had fewer insertions and more deleted nucleotides, which implies abnormalities in thymic rearrangement. PCR might favor shorter templates, but patient and control samples were amplified and corrected together, so any skew would affect both groups equally. A moderate but significant shortening of TCRB CDR3 length was observed in type 1 diabetes patients in all four CD4+ subsets. Naive, central memory and regulatory TCRB repertoires appeared to be more alike among patients than among healthy donors.

The entire amount of isolated RNA was reverse transcribed using the High Capacity cDNA Reverse Transcription Kit, so the sequenced TCRB transcripts were expressed ones. Deep immunoSEQ sequencing was performed on naive, central memory and regulatory T cell samples, with an average of roughly 3.5 million total reads per sample. Sorted cells were lysed in RLT buffer, and RNA was extracted using DNase-treated RNeasy Micro or Mini kits according to cell number. Each cell subset was processed separately to prevent cross-contamination, with patient and healthy donor samples processed together. Using the immunoSEQ multiplex PCR, TCRB sequences were amplified from cDNA into 87-bp fragments spanning the CDR3 region. Sequencing of the amplicons was performed on the Illumina HiSeq platform. As for the original processing: PCR bias was computationally corrected using synthetic template baselines, reads within Hamming distance 2 were collapsed, and singletons that could not be merged were discarded. Reads were aligned against IMGT to assign V, D and J genes, CDR3 length and insertions or deletions at six rearrangement sites. Within each subset, clonotype counts were normalized to sorted cell number, and only after that were true diversity and Gini coefficients computed with the tcR R package. The overlap coefficient, calculated on TCRB nucleotide sequences, was used to quantify repertoire sharing. As a proxy for the pre-selection repertoire, out-of-frame TCRB sequences from naive cells were analyzed. The table comes from immuneACCESS by way of TCRdb, which keeps in-frame sequences with V and J called. Part of the clones is missing from these tables; in studies checked, under half for an unresolved V gene and the rest for unknown reasons. V, J and clone size are taken as reported in that table, and D and trimming were inferred from the DNA itself. The sample table shows approximately 260,000 clones, and 20% to 25% are seen once. Clones ranked in the top ten supply roughly 0.013% of the sample.

The germline V gene (reference sequence) sets CDR1 to SEHNR and CDR2 to FQNEAQ. From cysteine to phenylalanine, the CDR3 is 10 amino acids long. The DNA shown is the 30-base CDR3, in frame from base 1. Trimming takes 6 bases from V and 5 bases from J, and the germline ends sit 4 bases apart. Each donor gave one peripheral blood draw, approximately 0.11 L on average, collected into heparinised tubes. A BD FACSAria II was used to sort naive, central memory, regulatory and stem cell-like memory CD4+ T cells with a panel that included CD45RO, CCR7, CD25, CD127, CD95 and CD27. A purity above 98% was achieved for all sorted populations. Right away, PBMCs were isolated by Lymphoprep density gradient centrifugation and were stained directly, with no culture step. To minimize batch effects, samples were stained and sorted in pairs, one healthy donor with one patient per experiment. A word on this clone: No antigen is known for it. No much larger clone exists at a distance of one base, and base qualities are not known. This CDR3 is also generated by other DNA sequences in the sample.

This receptor was obtained from a young woman with type 1 diabetes. Sequencing was carried out using naive CD4+ T cells from blood. The cell subset or site label on this specimen signifies: true naive CD4+ T cells. The sequence links TRBV7-9 to TRBJ2-5; the D segment cannot be called with confidence. The CDR3 protein: CASSQETQYF. Here is the DNA: TGTGCCAGCAGTCAGGAGACCCAGTACTTC.